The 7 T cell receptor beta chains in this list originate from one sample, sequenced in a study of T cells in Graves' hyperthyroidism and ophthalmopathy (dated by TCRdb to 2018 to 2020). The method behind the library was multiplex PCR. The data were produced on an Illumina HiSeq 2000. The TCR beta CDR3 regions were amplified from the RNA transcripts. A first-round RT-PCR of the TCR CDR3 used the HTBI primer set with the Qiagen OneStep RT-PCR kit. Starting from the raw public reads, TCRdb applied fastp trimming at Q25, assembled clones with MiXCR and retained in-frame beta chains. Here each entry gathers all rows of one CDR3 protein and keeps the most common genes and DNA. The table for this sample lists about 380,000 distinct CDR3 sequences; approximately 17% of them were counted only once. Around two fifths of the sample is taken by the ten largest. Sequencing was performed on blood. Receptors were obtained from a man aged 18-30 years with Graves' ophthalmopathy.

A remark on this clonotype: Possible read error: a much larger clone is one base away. The CDR3 sequence: CASSAGVGVAEKLFF. CDR3 nucleotides: TGTGCCAGCAGCGCAGGGGTCGGGGTAGCTGAAAAACTGTTTTTT. The chain uses TRBV9 and TRBJ1-4, with D tentatively TRBD1 (6 bases). The V end lost 3 bases, the J end lost 7 bases, and 16 bases lay between the germline ends. The germline CDR1 and CDR2 sequences are SGDLS and YYNGEE. This CDR3 is built from 15 residues.

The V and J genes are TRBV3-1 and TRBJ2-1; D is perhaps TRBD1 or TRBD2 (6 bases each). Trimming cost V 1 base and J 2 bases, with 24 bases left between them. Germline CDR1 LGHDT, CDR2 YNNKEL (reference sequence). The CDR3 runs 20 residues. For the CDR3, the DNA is TGTGCCAGCAGCCAAGGTTTTGGCGGAGGGGGAACTAGCCCCTACAATGAGCAGTTCTTC. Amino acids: CASSQGFGGGGTSPYNEQFF.

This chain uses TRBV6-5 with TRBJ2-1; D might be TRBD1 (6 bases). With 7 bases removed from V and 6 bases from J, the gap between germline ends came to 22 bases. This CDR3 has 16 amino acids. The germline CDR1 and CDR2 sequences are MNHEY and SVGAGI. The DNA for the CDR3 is TGTGCCAGCACCTACCCCCCAGGGGATCCTAGCAATGAGCAGTTCTTC. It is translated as CASTYPPGDPSNEQFF.

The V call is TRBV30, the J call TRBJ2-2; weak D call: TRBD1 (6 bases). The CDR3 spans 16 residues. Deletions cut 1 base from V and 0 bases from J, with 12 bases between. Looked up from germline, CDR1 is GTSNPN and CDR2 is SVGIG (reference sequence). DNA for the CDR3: TGTGCCTGGAGTGCTAGGGGGATTACGAACACCGGGGAGCTGTTTTTT. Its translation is CAWSARGITNTGELFF.

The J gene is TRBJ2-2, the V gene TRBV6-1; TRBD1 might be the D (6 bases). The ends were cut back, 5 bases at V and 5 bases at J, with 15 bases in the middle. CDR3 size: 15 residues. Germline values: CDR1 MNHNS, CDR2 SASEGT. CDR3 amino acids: CASSLWDKSTGELFF. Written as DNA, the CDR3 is TGTGCCAGCAGTTTATGGGACAAAAGTACCGGGGAGCTGTTTTTT.

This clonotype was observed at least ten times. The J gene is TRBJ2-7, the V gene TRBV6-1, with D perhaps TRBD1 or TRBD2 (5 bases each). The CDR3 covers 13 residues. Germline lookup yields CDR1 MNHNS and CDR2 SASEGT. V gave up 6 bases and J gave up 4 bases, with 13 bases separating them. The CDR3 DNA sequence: TGTGCCAGCAGGCCCCCGGGACGGTACGAGCAGTACTTC. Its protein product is CASRPPGRYEQYF.

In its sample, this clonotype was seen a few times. CDR3 amino acids: CASSQGGGTGELFF. CDR3 sequence (DNA): TGTGCCAGCAGCCAAGGGGGCGGGACCGGGGAGCTGTTTTTT. This chain uses TRBV3-1 with TRBJ2-2; D is tentatively TRBD1 or TRBD2 (5 bases each). Germline V CDR1 and CDR2: LGHDT, YNNKEL (reference sequence). The CDR3 length is 14 residues. V lost 1 base, J lost 5 bases, and 8 bases lay in between.